The rows below give T cell receptor beta chains drawn from one sample of a study of blood T cells in healthy people across ages. One entry per CDR3 protein, called by TCRdb with MiXCR from the 5' RACE reads. This sample carries about 640,000 distinct CDR3 sequences, roughly 58% of them seen once, and the ten largest clones take over 30%. The material sequenced was blood. The receptors stem from a man in his 60s in good health. CDR3s include the opening cysteine and the closing phenylalanine or tryptophan. D genes are given only for firm matches. Rows give clone size only sometimes, using once, few, many, or a class for an expanded clone.

- TRBJ2-6 TRBV6-5 - TGTGCCAGCACCCAGGGGTTAGCTTCTGGGGCCAACGTCCTGACTTTC CASTQGLASGANVLTF
- TRBJ1-2 TRBV27 - TGTGCCAGCAGTCCGGGGACCTACGAGTGGTCTGGCTACACCTTC CASSPGTYEWSGYTF
- TRBJ2-2 TRBV13 TRBD1 TGTGCCAGCAGCGCGAGGACAGGGGCCGGGGAGCTGTTTTTT CASSARTGAGELFF
- TRBJ2-1 TRBV3-1 - TGTGCCAGCAGCCAAGGGACGCACCAAGAGACCCAGTTCTTC CASSQGTHQETQFF
- TRBJ2-3 TRBV12-3/TRBV12-4 - TGTGCCAGCAGTTTCGGGCGGGGCCCCACAGATACGCAGTATTTT CASSFGRGPTDTQYF
- TRBJ1-3 TRBV11-2 - TGTGCCAGCAGCCCCTCTGGGGAGCCTGGAAACACCATATATTTT CASSPSGEPGNTIYF
- TRBJ1-2 TRBV6-6 - TGTGCCAGCAGTTACGACCCAGACTATGGCTACACCTTC CASSYDPDYGYTF
once TRBJ2-7 TRBV3-1 - TGTGCCAGCAGCCCCGGAGGGACCGGGAACTACGAGCAGTACTTC CASSPGGTGNYEQYF
- TRBJ2-5 TRBV11-2 TRBD2 TGTGCCAGCAGCTCCCTTGGGGGAGGGACAGAGACCCAGTACTTC CASSSLGGGTETQYF
few TRBJ2-1 TRBV20-1 TRBD2 TGCAGTCAGGGAGGGGAACCCTACAATGAGCAGTTCTTC CSQGGEPYNEQFF
- TRBJ2-3 TRBV9 - TGTGCCAGCAGCGTAGGTAACCCTCTGGATACGCAGTATTTT CASSVGNPLDTQYF
- TRBJ2-1 TRBV20-1 TRBD2 TGCAGTGCCCGGACTAGCGGGGGGCGTAATGAGCAGTTCTTC CSARTSGGRNEQFF
- TRBJ2-1 TRBV9 TRBD2 TGTGCCAGCAGCGTAGGCGGGGGGGTCTTCAATGAGCAGTTCTTC CASSVGGGVFNEQFF
- TRBJ2-5 TRBV12-3/TRBV12-4 - TGTGCCAGCAGGGGGGGCGCGCAAGAGACCCAGTACTTC CASRGGAQETQYF
- TRBJ2-3 TRBV29-1 TRBD1 TGCAGCGTTGGTGAGGGGGCCATAGATACGCAGTATTTT CSVGEGAIDTQYF
many TRBJ2-5 TRBV29-1 - TGCAGCGTTCGAGGGTTGAACGTCCAAGAGACCCAGTACTTC CSVRGLNVQETQYF
- TRBJ2-3 TRBV7-2 - TGTGCCAGCAGCCCAGCCGGGACTCCTCCAAATACGCAGTATTTT CASSPAGTPPNTQYF
- TRBJ2-1 TRBV20-1 TRBD2 TGCAGTGCTACCGGGACTAGCGGGGGGTTTGAGCAGTTCTTC CSATGTSGGFEQFF
- TRBJ1-6 TRBV5-6 TRBD1 TGTGCCAGCAGCTGGGGACAGGCGAGCTCCTATAATTCACCCCTCCACTTT CASSWGQASSYNSPLHF
few TRBJ2-3 TRBV7-2 - TGTGCCAGCAGTCTCTTCACAGATACGCAGTATTTT CASSLFTDTQYF
- TRBJ2-3 TRBV3-1 TRBD1 TGTGCCAGCAGCCACCCCCAGCGGGGACAGGGGAGAGATACGCGGTATTTT CASSHPQRGQGRDTRYF
- TRBJ2-7 TRBV14 - TGTGCCAGTAGCCAACAGCGATACGAGCAGTACTTC CASSQQRYEQYF
once TRBJ2-5 TRBV2 - TGTGCCAGCAGTGATCAGGGGCAGGAGACCCAGTACTTC CASSDQGQETQYF
- TRBJ2-7 TRBV20-1 - TGCAGTGCGCCGGCAGTGGGATCCTACAATGAGCAGTACTTC CSAPAVGSYNEQYF
few TRBJ2-5 TRBV28 - TGTGCCAGCCGACAACAGGGAGGAGAGACCCAGTACTTC CASRQQGGETQYF
- TRBJ2-7 TRBV5-6 TRBD2 TGTGCCAGCAGCTTGGCTAGCGGGCGGGACGAGCAGTACTTC CASSLASGRDEQYF
few TRBJ2-7 TRBV27 - TGTGCCAGCAGTTTATCCGGGACTGGACCTCATTCAACCCAGTACTTC CASSLSGTGPHSTQYF
- TRBJ2-1 TRBV2 TRBD1 TGTGCCAGCAGTGTCGGCAGGGGGCCCTACAATGAGCAGTTCTTC CASSVGRGPYNEQFF
- TRBJ2-6 TRBV7-2 TRBD1 TGTGCCAGCAGCTTAGCCGGGACAGGGACTGGGGCCAACGTCCTGACTTTC CASSLAGTGTGANVLTF
- TRBJ2-5 TRBV20-1 - TGCAGTGCTAGACCAGGGCGGCCGGGGACCCAGTACTTC CSARPGRPGTQYF
- TRBJ2-3 TRBV7-2 - TGTGCCAGCAGCCTGCTTTGGGGTTACACAGATACGCAGTATTTT CASSLLWGYTDTQYF
- TRBJ2-5 TRBV20-1 - TGCAGTGCTATAGGGGAGCGGGACATGGAGACCCAGTACTTC CSAIGERDMETQYF
- TRBJ2-3 TRBV12-3/TRBV12-4 TRBD2 TGTGCCAGCAGTCCCCTCGGCGCGGGGGTTACAGATACGCAGTATTTT CASSPLGAGVTDTQYF
once TRBJ2-7 TRBV6-2/TRBV6-3 - TGTGCCAGCAGTGGGTGGGGGGACAGTTACTACGAGCAGTACTTC CASSGWGDSYYEQYF
many TRBJ2-5 TRBV12-3/TRBV12-4 - TGTGCCAGCAGTGGGGCCAGCCAAGAGACCCAGTACTTC CASSGASQETQYF
- TRBJ1-5 TRBV12-3/TRBV12-4 - TGTGCCAGCAGTTTAGCGCTAGGGGCGGGGGGTCAGCCCCAGCATTTT CASSLALGAGGQPQHF
few TRBJ2-5 TRBV4-2 TRBD2 TGTGCCAGCAGCCGGGGTAGCGGGGGTCAAGAGACCCAGTACTTC CASSRGSGGQETQYF
- TRBJ2-1 TRBV10-3 - TGTGCCATCAGTGCACCGGGACATAGCTACAATGAGCAGTTCTTC CAISAPGHSYNEQFF
- TRBJ2-7 TRBV2 TRBD1 TGTGCCAGCAGGGGACAGGTTACCTACGAGCAGTACTTC CASRGQVTYEQYF
few TRBJ2-5 TRBV5-6 TRBD2 TGTGCCAGCACCTCAGCGGGGAACCCGTACCAAGAGACCCAGTACTTC CASTSAGNPYQETQYF
- TRBJ2-5 TRBV7-9 - TGTGCCAGCAGCTTAGCGCCTCAGGCCCAAGAGACCCAGTACTTC CASSLAPQAQETQYF
once TRBJ2-3 TRBV27 TRBD2 TGTGCCAGCAGTTTGAGCGGGGAGGCAGATACGCAGTATTTT CASSLSGEADTQYF
- TRBJ2-7 TRBV24-1 TRBD1 TGTGCCACCAGTGCAGGGGGCCGGATAAGGAGCGACGAGCAGTACTTC CATSAGGRIRSDEQYF
- TRBJ1-2 TRBV29-1 TRBD1 TGCAGCGCCCCTCTTACGACAGGGACTGGCTACACCTTC CSAPLTTGTGYTF
- TRBJ2-2 TRBV12-3/TRBV12-4 - TGTGCCAGCAGTTTTAGGGGGTCGAACACCGGGGAGCTGTTTTTT CASSFRGSNTGELFF
- TRBJ2-5 TRBV29-1 TRBD1 TGCAGCATCGGACAGGGTCAAGAGACCCAGTACTTC CSIGQGQETQYF
- TRBJ1-4 TRBV5-1 - TGCGCCAGCAGCTTGGATCTGAGGGCGGCAACTAACGAAAAACTGTTTTTT CASSLDLRAATNEKLFF
once TRBJ2-7 TRBV6-1 TRBD1 TGTGCCAGCAGTGAGACCGGGACAGGTCTTTCCTACGAGCAGTACTTC CASSETGTGLSYEQYF
- TRBJ2-3 TRBV18 - TGTGCCAGCTCACCACCGGTGTCCACAGATACGCAGTATTTT CASSPPVSTDTQYF
- TRBJ2-5 TRBV5-1 TRBD2 TGCGCCAGCAGCAATCAGCGGGGGGGCGGAGAGACCCAGTACTTC CASSNQRGGGETQYF
- TRBJ1-1 TRBV15 - TGTGCCACCAGCCTCAGGGAGGGCGACGAAGCTTTCTTT CATSLREGDEAFF
few TRBJ2-1 TRBV29-1 - TGCAGCGTTGGAGAGACTCCATACAATGAGCAGTTCTTC CSVGETPYNEQFF
- TRBJ1-2 TRBV6-1 - TGTGCCAGCAGTGATAATGGGGCGGGGAACTATGGCTACACCTTC CASSDNGAGNYGYTF
- TRBJ1-2 TRBV29-1 - TGCAGCGTTGAAGATATGGTCTCTAATTGGGATGGCTACACCTTC CSVEDMVSNWDGYTF
- TRBJ1-5 TRBV7-2 - TGTGCCAGCAGCTTAGATGGCGGGAATAGCAATCAGCCCCAGCATTTT CASSLDGGNSNQPQHF
once TRBJ2-3 TRBV12-3/TRBV12-4 - - CASSVGGGADTEYF
- TRBJ1-4 TRBV5-1 - TGCGCCAGCAGCTCTCGGGATGCAACTAATGAAAAACTGTTTTTT CASSSRDATNEKLFF
- TRBJ2-1 TRBV20-1 - TGCAGTGTCGAAGCGGGAAGACAGGAGTCAAATGAGCAGTTCTTC CSVEAGRQESNEQFF
- TRBJ2-3 TRBV24-1 TRBD2 TGTGCCACCAGTGATCCCGGACTAGCGGGGAGACCTAGCACAGATACGCAGTATTTT CATSDPGLAGRPSTDTQYF